The sequence of this TCR beta chain was determined in a study of T cells in Graves' hyperthyroidism and ophthalmopathy (dated by TCRdb to the late 2010s). Background on the whole study: Peripheral blood samples were taken at initial diagnosis, before any treatment was given. TCR V-J signatures able to tell the groups apart were searched for in a discovery cohort of 95 to 100 patients, of whom 43 had Graves' ophthalmopathy and around 57 had stable Graves' hyperthyroidism. Whether ophthalmopathy could be predicted prospectively was tested in an independent validation cohort made up of approximately 19 hyperthyroidism patients plus 17 patients who later progressed to ophthalmopathy. The approximately 100 discovery patients were randomly split 7:3 into training and test sets. Thyroid tissue and blood T-cell repertoires from about 6 Graves' hyperthyroidism patients were also compared in the study. After sampling, hyperthyroidism patients received methimazole starting at 30 mg daily, and ophthalmopathy patients received high-dose intravenous methylprednisolone. The paper describes TCR Vbeta CDR3 sequencing of 140 or so peripheral blood samples, made up of 43 ophthalmopathy patients, some 80 hyperthyroidism patients and about 17 progressor patients. Results the study describes overall, beyond this receptor: During validation, the model predicted progression to ophthalmopathy a median of about 5.9 months ahead of onset, with roughly 65% sensitivity and roughly 75% specificity. Blood samples also contained most of the expanded thyroid clonotypes (frequency above 0.001), which suggests that blood repertoires may reflect thyroid immune responses. A 13 V-J signature model separated ophthalmopathy from stable hyperthyroidism, with nearly 90% sensitivity and about 81% specificity in cross-validation and 80%/75% in testing. Sample size was not statistically predetermined, and investigators were not blinded to group allocation.

CDR1 and CDR2, per the germline V gene, are SGDLS and YYNGEE. V and J are trimmed by 3 bases and 2 bases, and the gene matches miss 4 bases of the junction. From its cysteine to its phenylalanine, the CDR3 spans 15 amino acids. Only the CDR3 part of the read is kept: 45 bases, read in frame from the first base. A word on this clonotype: The antigen this receptor binds is unknown. Base qualities are missing; no much larger clone stands one base away.

Graves' hyperthyroidism was defined as stable when no progression to ophthalmopathy occurred over 18 months of follow-up. Hyperthyroidism patients were aged 18 to 65 years and newly diagnosed, with disease duration of less than 2 months. The study excluded patients with uncontrolled infections, other autoimmune diseases, pregnancy or lactation. Diagnoses relied on clinical symptoms, serum thyroxine and TRAb, thyroid ultrasound and orbital computed tomography. PBMCs were separated from approximately 9.9 ml of fresh peripheral blood using Ficoll-Paque density gradient centrifugation. Total RNA was extracted with Trizol reagent, and quality was checked on an Agilent 2100 Bioanalyzer. TCR beta CDR3 regions were amplified from RNA transcripts. For the first round of RT-PCR on the TCR CDR3, the HTBI primer set was used together with the Qiagen OneStep RT-PCR kit. A second multiplex PCR round built the libraries, followed by size selection and purification. Paired-end sequencing of the libraries was performed with 100 bp reads on an Illumina HiSeq2000. In the authors' own workflow: SOAPnuke was used to process the raw data, removing reads that contained adapters or uncalled bases, had a mean Phred below 15, or lacked an exact match to the constant primer or identifier. COPE v1.2.5 was used to merge the high-quality paired reads, and each unique nucleotide sequence was defined as a clonotype. MiTCR v1.1 was used to align the clonotypes against IMGT TRBV, TRBD and TRBJ reference segments. Analysis was restricted to V-J combinations with a frequency above 0.0001, which covered 99% to 99.2% of repertoires. The TCS score was defined as F50 (clonal expansion) divided by E x V (chaos), with BLOSUM62-based TCRdist calculated between CDR3 peptides within each V-J. Welch's t-statistics and random forest reduced fewer than 600 V-J features to roughly 13, which were used in a naive Bayes classifier (R e1071). In TCRdb, the public reads were trimmed at Q25 with fastp and aligned with MiXCR, with productive beta chains retained. Rows are unified per CDR3 protein, each entry keeping the most common DNA and genes. For this entry, the V and J calls and clone size follow TCRdb and not the study's own pipeline. The sample table shows more than 650,000 distinct CDR3 sequences, and 12% to 15% are seen once. In total, the top ten clones hold about 10% of the sample.

Sequencing used blood. The rearrangement combines TRBV9 with TRBJ2-1; 8 nucleotides in the junction match TRBD2. The receptor's source is a woman aged 18-29 years with Graves' hyperthyroidism. The bases are TGTGCCAGCAGCGACAGCGGGGGACCCTACAATGAGCAGTTCTTC. It translates to CASSDSGGPYNEQFF.